The rows below give T cell receptor beta chains drawn from one sample of a study of blood T cell repertoires in COVID-19. The method was immunoSEQ multiplex PCR; TCRdb's version includes in-frame clones alone and lacks a portion of them. Among about 260,000 clones, roughly 86% were seen once, and the ten largest hold about 3.6%. Sequences were obtained from peripheral blood. These receptors were taken from a man aged 18 to 30 with active or convalescent COVID-19. Both conserved end residues are part of each CDR3. Fields, in order: J gene, D gene, V gene, clone size, CDR3 DNA, CDR3 protein. The D gene is left open where the match is weak. Size is stated for part of the rows, as once, few or many counts, or as a class when the clone is expanded.

J gene: TRBJ2-2; D gene: TRBD1; V gene: TRBV7-3; clone size: many; CDR3 DNA: TGTGCCAGCAGCTTTGAGGGGGCGCGTGGCGGGGAGCTGTTTTTT; CDR3 protein: CASSFEGARGGELFF
J gene: TRBJ1-5; D gene: TRBD1; V gene: TRBV11-2; clone size: NA; CDR3 DNA: TGTGCCAGCAGCGCGACAGGGGATCAGCCCCAGCATTTT; CDR3 protein: CASSATGDQPQHF
J gene: TRBJ1-1; D gene: NA; V gene: TRBV29-1; clone size: NA; CDR3 DNA: TGCAGCGTTGGAAGGAGGGAAGAAGCTTTCTTT; CDR3 protein: CSVGRREEAFF
J gene: TRBJ2-7; D gene: NA; V gene: TRBV14; clone size: NA; CDR3 DNA: TGTGCCAGCAGCCAAGGCCGGGATGAACGGTACGAGCAGTACTTC; CDR3 protein: CASSQGRDERYEQYF
J gene: TRBJ2-7; D gene: TRBD2; V gene: TRBV29-1; clone size: NA; CDR3 DNA: TGCAGCGTTTTTGTAGCGGGAGCCTACGAGCAGTACTTC; CDR3 protein: CSVFVAGAYEQYF
J gene: TRBJ1-3; D gene: NA; V gene: TRBV9; clone size: few; CDR3 DNA: TGTGCCAGCAGCGTCTCCCCGACACACTCTGGAAACACCATATATTTT; CDR3 protein: CASSVSPTHSGNTIYF
J gene: TRBJ2-7; D gene: TRBD1; V gene: TRBV19; clone size: NA; CDR3 DNA: TGTGCCAGTAGTAGGCGACAGGGGAACCCCTACGAGCAGTACTTC; CDR3 protein: CASSRRQGNPYEQYF
J gene: TRBJ1-3; D gene: NA; V gene: TRBV19; clone size: NA; CDR3 DNA: TGTGCCAGTAGTCTGGCCCGGGGGAACACCATATATTTT; CDR3 protein: CASSLARGNTIYF
J gene: TRBJ2-1; D gene: NA; V gene: TRBV15; clone size: NA; CDR3 DNA: TGTGCCACCAGCCGAGGTCGGGGTGGGAATGAGCAGTTCTTC; CDR3 protein: CATSRGRGGNEQFF
J gene: TRBJ1-4; D gene: TRBD1; V gene: TRBV9; clone size: once; CDR3 DNA: TGTGCCAGCAGCCCCGACAGGGGGCGGGGTGAAAAACTGTTTTTT; CDR3 protein: CASSPDRGRGEKLFF
J gene: TRBJ2-1; D gene: NA; V gene: TRBV18; clone size: NA; CDR3 DNA: TGTGCCAGCTCACCGCCTCGAGGGAGCTTCTCCTACAATGAGCAGTTCTTC; CDR3 protein: CASSPPRGSFSYNEQFF
J gene: TRBJ1-6; D gene: NA; V gene: TRBV9; clone size: NA; CDR3 DNA: TGTGCCAGCAGCGGGGGGGATTCACCCCTCCACTTT; CDR3 protein: CASSGGDSPLHF
J gene: TRBJ2-2; D gene: TRBD2; V gene: TRBV10-3; clone size: few; CDR3 DNA: TGTGCCGCTGCCTCCGGGACTAGCGGGAGGATTGGCACCGGGGAGCTGTTTTTT; CDR3 protein: CAAASGTSGRIGTGELFF
J gene: TRBJ2-3; D gene: TRBD2; V gene: TRBV9; clone size: NA; CDR3 DNA: TGTGCCCGCCGCGTCGCGGGGGGGGGAGGCACAGATACGCAGTATTTT; CDR3 protein: CARRVAGGGGTDTQYF
J gene: TRBJ2-7; D gene: TRBD2; V gene: TRBV4-1; clone size: NA; CDR3 DNA: TGCGCCAGCAGCCAAGGCCTAGCGGGAGTTTCCTACGAGCAGTACTTC; CDR3 protein: CASSQGLAGVSYEQYF
J gene: TRBJ2-1; D gene: NA; V gene: TRBV18; clone size: NA; CDR3 DNA: TGTGCCAGCTCACCACCGCTAGCCAACAATGAGCAGTTCTTC; CDR3 protein: CASSPPLANNEQFF
J gene: TRBJ2-1; D gene: TRBD2; V gene: TRBV6-1; clone size: NA; CDR3 DNA: TGTGCCAGCAGTGCCGGCGTCCCGGGACTAGCGGGGGGGGACTACAATGAGCAGTTCTTC; CDR3 protein: CASSAGVPGLAGGDYNEQFF
J gene: TRBJ2-2; D gene: NA; V gene: TRBV6-6; clone size: NA; CDR3 DNA: TGTGCCAGCAGTTATCCCGGGATTGGGGAGCTGTTTTTT; CDR3 protein: CASSYPGIGELFF
J gene: TRBJ2-7; D gene: NA; V gene: TRBV14; clone size: NA; CDR3 DNA: TGTGCCAGCAGCCAAGCAGGGTCTCTCTACTACTACGAGCAGTACTTC; CDR3 protein: CASSQAGSLYYYEQYF
J gene: TRBJ2-7; D gene: TRBD1; V gene: TRBV7-3; clone size: NA; CDR3 DNA: TGTGCCAGCAGCCTTGGACAGGGTTCCAACGAGCAGTACTTC; CDR3 protein: CASSLGQGSNEQYF
J gene: TRBJ1-5; D gene: TRBD1; V gene: TRBV3-1/TRBV3-2; clone size: NA; CDR3 DNA: TGTGCCAGCAGCCAACAGGGGGCGCAGCCCCAGCATTTT; CDR3 protein: CASSQQGAQPQHF
J gene: TRBJ2-5; D gene: TRBD2; V gene: TRBV6-1; clone size: NA; CDR3 DNA: TGTGCCAGCAGTGAAGCTGCGGGAGGAGGGGAGACCCAGTACTTC; CDR3 protein: CASSEAAGGGETQYF
J gene: TRBJ1-3; D gene: TRBD1; V gene: TRBV19; clone size: NA; CDR3 DNA: TGTGCCAGTAGTGTGACAGGGCACGGAAACACCATATATTTT; CDR3 protein: CASSVTGHGNTIYF
J gene: TRBJ1-5; D gene: NA; V gene: TRBV28; clone size: NA; CDR3 DNA: TGTGCCAGCAGTTTCGGTTTCGATCAGCCCCAGCATTTT; CDR3 protein: CASSFGFDQPQHF
J gene: TRBJ1-1; D gene: NA; V gene: TRBV10-3; clone size: NA; CDR3 DNA: TGTGCCATCGGTGGCAGGGCGACCCGTGGCGCTTTCTTT; CDR3 protein: CAIGGRATRGAFF
J gene: TRBJ1-1; D gene: NA; V gene: TRBV7-9; clone size: NA; CDR3 DNA: TGTGCCAGCAGCTTGTTACAGGGGAACACTGAAGCTTTCTTT; CDR3 protein: CASSLLQGNTEAFF
J gene: TRBJ1-2; D gene: TRBD1; V gene: TRBV5-1; clone size: NA; CDR3 DNA: TGCGCCAGCAGCTTCGCCATAACAGGGGGCTGGGGCAATGGCTACACCTTC; CDR3 protein: CASSFAITGGWGNGYTF
J gene: TRBJ2-3; D gene: NA; V gene: TRBV5-4; clone size: NA; CDR3 DNA: TGTGCCAGCAGCTTGGCAGGGGAGGGGGATACGCAGTATTTT; CDR3 protein: CASSLAGEGDTQYF
J gene: TRBJ1-2; D gene: NA; V gene: TRBV28; clone size: NA; CDR3 DNA: TGTGCCAGCAGTTACAGGGTCTTGTATGGCTACACCTTC; CDR3 protein: CASSYRVLYGYTF
J gene: TRBJ1-1; D gene: NA; V gene: TRBV5-1; clone size: NA; CDR3 DNA: TGCGCCAGCAGCCTCACCACAGGGCCGGTAAACGGAGCTTTCTTT; CDR3 protein: CASSLTTGPVNGAFF
J gene: TRBJ2-2; D gene: TRBD1; V gene: TRBV5-5; clone size: NA; CDR3 DNA: TGTGCCAGCAGCCCCCTTGGACAGGGGCTCACCGGGGAGCTGTTTTTT; CDR3 protein: CASSPLGQGLTGELFF
J gene: TRBJ1-5; D gene: NA; V gene: TRBV2; clone size: NA; CDR3 DNA: TGTGCCAGCATCGACATTAATCAGCCCCAGCATTTT; CDR3 protein: CASIDINQPQHF
J gene: TRBJ2-1; D gene: NA; V gene: TRBV5-4; clone size: NA; CDR3 DNA: TGTGCCAGCAGCCCCCCTGTACTCAATGAGCAGTTCTTC; CDR3 protein: CASSPPVLNEQFF
J gene: TRBJ2-1; D gene: NA; V gene: TRBV3-1/TRBV3-2; clone size: NA; CDR3 DNA: TGTGCCAGCAGCCAAGCAAGGGGCCGGGAGCAGTTCTTC; CDR3 protein: CASSQARGREQFF
J gene: TRBJ2-1; D gene: NA; V gene: TRBV6-2/TRBV6-3; clone size: few; CDR3 DNA: TGTGCCAGCAGCAAATCCCCTGGGTGGGGGGAGAACAATGAGCAGTTCTTC; CDR3 protein: CASSKSPGWGENNEQFF
J gene: TRBJ1-1; D gene: TRBD1; V gene: TRBV27; clone size: NA; CDR3 DNA: TGTGCCAGCAGTTTCCATGACAGGGGGGAAGCTTTCTTT; CDR3 protein: CASSFHDRGEAFF
J gene: TRBJ1-4; D gene: TRBD1; V gene: TRBV11-2; clone size: few; CDR3 DNA: TGTGCCAGCACCAGAGTAGGACAGGGGGCGCGAAGTGAAAAACTGTTTTTT; CDR3 protein: CASTRVGQGARSEKLFF
J gene: TRBJ2-1; D gene: TRBD2; V gene: TRBV5-4; clone size: NA; CDR3 DNA: TGTGCCAGCAGCCAACGACTAGCTGCTGGGAATGAGCAGTTCTTC; CDR3 protein: CASSQRLAAGNEQFF
J gene: TRBJ2-3; D gene: TRBD1; V gene: TRBV29-1; clone size: NA; CDR3 DNA: TGCAGCGTACACACCGGGACAGGGGTGTCGATGGGGACAGATACGCAGTATTTT; CDR3 protein: CSVHTGTGVSMGTDTQYF
J gene: TRBJ2-2; D gene: NA; V gene: TRBV19; clone size: many; CDR3 DNA: TGTGCCAGTGGTTGGGGGGTTGACACCGGGGAGCTGTTTTTT; CDR3 protein: CASGWGVDTGELFF
J gene: TRBJ2-7; D gene: NA; V gene: TRBV7-2; clone size: NA; CDR3 DNA: TGTGCCAGCAGCCCAATCGGGGGAAAGGCCTACGAGCAGTACTTC; CDR3 protein: CASSPIGGKAYEQYF
J gene: TRBJ1-6; D gene: TRBD1; V gene: TRBV2; clone size: NA; CDR3 DNA: TGTGCCAGCAGTGAAGACAGGGGATATTCACCCCTCCACTTT; CDR3 protein: CASSEDRGYSPLHF
J gene: TRBJ2-3; D gene: TRBD2; V gene: TRBV27; clone size: NA; CDR3 DNA: TGTGCCAGCAGTTTCTCTAGCGGGAGACCAGATACGCAGTATTTT; CDR3 protein: CASSFSSGRPDTQYF
J gene: TRBJ1-2; D gene: TRBD1; V gene: TRBV3-1/TRBV3-2; clone size: once; CDR3 DNA: TGTGCCAGCAGCCCTCAGGGGGCGATCCACTATGGCTACACCTTC; CDR3 protein: CASSPQGAIHYGYTF
J gene: TRBJ1-6; D gene: TRBD1; V gene: TRBV3-1/TRBV3-2; clone size: NA; CDR3 DNA: TGTGCCAGCAGCCAAGAGGGACAGGGCCGGAATTCACCCCTCCACTTT; CDR3 protein: CASSQEGQGRNSPLHF
J gene: TRBJ1-1; D gene: NA; V gene: TRBV10-3; clone size: NA; CDR3 DNA: TGTGCCATCAGTGAGTCACCGGCAGAACAGACTGAAGCTTTCTTT; CDR3 protein: CAISESPAEQTEAFF
J gene: TRBJ2-1; D gene: NA; V gene: TRBV12-5; clone size: NA; CDR3 DNA: TGTGCTAGTGGTTTGGTACGGTCCCGAGAGCAGTTCTTC; CDR3 protein: CASGLVRSREQFF
J gene: TRBJ2-7; D gene: NA; V gene: TRBV6-5; clone size: NA; CDR3 DNA: TGTGCCAGCGGCAGGTCCGCCTACGAGCAGTACTTC; CDR3 protein: CASGRSAYEQYF
J gene: TRBJ2-1; D gene: NA; V gene: TRBV4-2; clone size: NA; CDR3 DNA: TGTGCCAGCAGCCAAGGACTAGATAGAGGGTACAATGAGCAGTTCTTC; CDR3 protein: CASSQGLDRGYNEQFF
J gene: TRBJ2-7; D gene: TRBD1; V gene: TRBV9; clone size: NA; CDR3 DNA: TGTGCCAGCAGCGTAGCTGACGGGACAGCCTACGAGCAGTACTTC; CDR3 protein: CASSVADGTAYEQYF